This T cell receptor (beta chain) derives from a study of T cells in Graves' hyperthyroidism and ophthalmopathy. RNA transcripts gave rise to amplified TCR beta CDR3 regions. First-round RT-PCR of the TCR CDR3 relied on the HTBI primer set. A single record per CDR3 protein comes from TCRdb applying MiXCR to the multiplex PCR reads. This sample has a few hundred thousand distinct CDR3 sequences, with 11% to 15% found just once. V shed 6 bases and J 8 bases; nucleotides not matched to a gene: 6. CDR3 length: 15 amino acids. Sequenced: blood. The sequence derives from a woman in her thirties with Graves' hyperthyroidism that later progressed to Graves' ophthalmopathy. The J gene is TRBJ2-1, the V gene TRBV12-3 or TRBV12-4, with TRBD2 identical over 14 bases. The DNA of the CDR3 is TGTGCCAGCAGCACGACTAGCGGGGGGGCGGATGAGCAGTTCTTC. Residues: CASSTTSGGADEQFF.